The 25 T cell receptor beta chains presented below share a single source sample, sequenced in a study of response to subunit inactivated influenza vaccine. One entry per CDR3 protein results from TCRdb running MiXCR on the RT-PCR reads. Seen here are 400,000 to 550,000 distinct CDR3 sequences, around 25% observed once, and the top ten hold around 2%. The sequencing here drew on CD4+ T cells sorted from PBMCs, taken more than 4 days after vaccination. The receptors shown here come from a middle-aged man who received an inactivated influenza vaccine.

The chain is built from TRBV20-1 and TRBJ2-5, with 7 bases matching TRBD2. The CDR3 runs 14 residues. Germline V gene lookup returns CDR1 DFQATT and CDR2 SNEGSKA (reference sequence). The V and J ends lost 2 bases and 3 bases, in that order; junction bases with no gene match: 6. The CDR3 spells CSARTLAAKETQYF. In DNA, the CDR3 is TGCAGTGCTAGAACCCTAGCGGCGAAAGAGACCCAGTACTTC.

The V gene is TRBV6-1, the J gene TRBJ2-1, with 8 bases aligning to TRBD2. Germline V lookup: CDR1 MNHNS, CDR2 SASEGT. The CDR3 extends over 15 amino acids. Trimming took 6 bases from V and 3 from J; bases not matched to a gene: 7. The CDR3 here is CASSITSGHYNEQFF. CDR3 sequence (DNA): TGTGCCAGCAGCATAACTAGCGGACACTACAATGAGCAGTTCTTC.

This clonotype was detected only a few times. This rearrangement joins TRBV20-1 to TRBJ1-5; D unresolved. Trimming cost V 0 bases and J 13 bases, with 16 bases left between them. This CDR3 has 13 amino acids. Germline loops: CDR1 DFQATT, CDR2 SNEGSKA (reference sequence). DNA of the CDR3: TGCAGTGCTAGAGATCCGGGAGTGTCGGGTCAGCATTTT. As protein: CSARDPGVSGQHF.

CDR3: CASRPGQSYGYTF. The CDR3 DNA reads as TGTGCCAGCAGACCAGGACAGTCCTATGGCTACACCTTC. The chain employs TRBV6-2 or TRBV6-3 and TRBJ1-2, with a tentative D call TRBD1 (6 bases). The germline CDR1 and CDR2 sequences are MNHEY and SVGEGT. Trimming cost V 6 bases and J 4 bases, with 12 bases left between them. The CDR3 loop spans 13 amino acids.

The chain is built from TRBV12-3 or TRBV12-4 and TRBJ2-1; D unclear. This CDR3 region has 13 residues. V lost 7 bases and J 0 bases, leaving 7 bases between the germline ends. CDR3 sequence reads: CASTYSSYNEQFF. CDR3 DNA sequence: TGTGCCAGCACTTACTCCTCCTACAATGAGCAGTTCTTC.

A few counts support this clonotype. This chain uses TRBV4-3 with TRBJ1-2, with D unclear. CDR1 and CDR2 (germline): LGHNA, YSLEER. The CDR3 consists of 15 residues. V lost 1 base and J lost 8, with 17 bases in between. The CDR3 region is CASSQVGQALRGYTF. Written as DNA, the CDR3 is TGCGCCAGCAGCCAAGTGGGTCAGGCTTTGAGGGGCTACACCTTC.

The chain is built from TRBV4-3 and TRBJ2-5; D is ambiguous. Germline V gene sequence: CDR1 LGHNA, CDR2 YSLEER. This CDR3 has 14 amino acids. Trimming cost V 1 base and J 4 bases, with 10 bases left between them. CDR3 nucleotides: TGCGCCAGCAGCCAAGGAGGCTCTCGAGAGACCCAGTACTTC. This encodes CASSQGGSRETQYF.

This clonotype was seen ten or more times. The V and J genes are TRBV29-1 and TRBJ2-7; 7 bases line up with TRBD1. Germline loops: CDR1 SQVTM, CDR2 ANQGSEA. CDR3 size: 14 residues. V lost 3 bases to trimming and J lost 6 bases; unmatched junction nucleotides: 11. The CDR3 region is CSVDKPGTAGEQYF. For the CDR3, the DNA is TGCAGCGTTGATAAGCCCGGGACAGCCGGCGAGCAGTACTTC.

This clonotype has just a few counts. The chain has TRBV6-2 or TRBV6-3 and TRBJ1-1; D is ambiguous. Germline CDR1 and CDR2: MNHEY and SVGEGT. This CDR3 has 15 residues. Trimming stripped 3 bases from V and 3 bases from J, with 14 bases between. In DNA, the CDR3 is TGTGCCAGCAGTTATTCGGGGATTCCGCACACTGAAGCTTTCTTT. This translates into CASSYSGIPHTEAFF.

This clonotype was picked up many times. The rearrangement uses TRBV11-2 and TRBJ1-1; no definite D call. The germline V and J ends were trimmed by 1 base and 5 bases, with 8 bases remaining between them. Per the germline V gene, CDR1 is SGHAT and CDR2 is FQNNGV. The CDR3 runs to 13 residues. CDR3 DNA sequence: TGTGCCAGCAGCTTAGTCCCCGGGACTGAAGCTTTCTTT. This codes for CASSLVPGTEAFF.

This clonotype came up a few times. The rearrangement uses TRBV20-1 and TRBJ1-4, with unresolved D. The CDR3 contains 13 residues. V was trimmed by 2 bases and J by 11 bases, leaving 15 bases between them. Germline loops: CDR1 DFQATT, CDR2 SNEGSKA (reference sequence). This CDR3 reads CSARSPRGWKLFF. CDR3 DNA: TGCAGTGCTAGAAGTCCACGGGGTTGGAAACTGTTTTTT.

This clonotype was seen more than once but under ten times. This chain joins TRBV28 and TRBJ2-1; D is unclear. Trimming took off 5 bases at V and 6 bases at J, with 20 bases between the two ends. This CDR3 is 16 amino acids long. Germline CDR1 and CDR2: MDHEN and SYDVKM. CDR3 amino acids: CASSPSPKPRSNEQFF. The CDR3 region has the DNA TGTGCCAGCAGTCCCAGTCCGAAACCCCGCTCCAATGAGCAGTTCTTC.

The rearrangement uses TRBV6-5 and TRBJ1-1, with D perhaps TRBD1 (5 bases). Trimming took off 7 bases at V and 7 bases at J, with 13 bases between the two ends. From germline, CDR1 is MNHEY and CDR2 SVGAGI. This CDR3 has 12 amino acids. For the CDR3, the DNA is TGTGCCAGCACGAAAACAGGCGGTGAAGCTTTCTTT. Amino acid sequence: CASTKTGGEAFF.

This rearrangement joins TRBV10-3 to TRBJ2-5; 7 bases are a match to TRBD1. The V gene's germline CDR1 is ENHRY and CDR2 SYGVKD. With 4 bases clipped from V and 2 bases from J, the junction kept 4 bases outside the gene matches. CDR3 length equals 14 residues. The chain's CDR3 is CAISGSTGQETQYF. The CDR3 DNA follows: TGTGCCATCAGTGGATCGACAGGGCAAGAGACCCAGTACTTC.

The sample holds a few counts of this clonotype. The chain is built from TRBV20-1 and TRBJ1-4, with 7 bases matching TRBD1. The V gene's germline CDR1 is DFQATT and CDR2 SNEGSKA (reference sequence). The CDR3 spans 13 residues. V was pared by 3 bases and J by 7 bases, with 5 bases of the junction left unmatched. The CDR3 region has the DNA TGCAGTGCTAGTGCCAGGGGGAGTGAAAAACTGTTTTTT. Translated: CSASARGSEKLFF.

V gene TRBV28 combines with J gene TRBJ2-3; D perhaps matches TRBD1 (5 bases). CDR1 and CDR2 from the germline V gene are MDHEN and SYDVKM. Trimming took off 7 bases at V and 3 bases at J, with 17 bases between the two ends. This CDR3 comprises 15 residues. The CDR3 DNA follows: TGTGCCAGCAACAAAGGGGAAGCACTAACAGATACGCAGTATTTT. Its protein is CASNKGEALTDTQYF.

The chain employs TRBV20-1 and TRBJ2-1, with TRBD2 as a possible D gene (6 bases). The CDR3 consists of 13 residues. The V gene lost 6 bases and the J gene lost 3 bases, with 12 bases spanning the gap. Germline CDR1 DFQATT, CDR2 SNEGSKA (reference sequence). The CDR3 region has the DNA TGCAGTGCAGACAGCGGGCTCTACAATGAGCAGTTCTTC. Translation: CSADSGLYNEQFF.

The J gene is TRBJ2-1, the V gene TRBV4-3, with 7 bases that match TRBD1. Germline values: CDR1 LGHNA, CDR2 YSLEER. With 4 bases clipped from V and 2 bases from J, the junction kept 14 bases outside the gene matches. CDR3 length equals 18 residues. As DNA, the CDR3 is TGCGCCAGCAGCCCCAGAAACCGGGACAGAGACCCCTACAATGAGCAGTTCTTC. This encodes CASSPRNRDRDPYNEQFF.

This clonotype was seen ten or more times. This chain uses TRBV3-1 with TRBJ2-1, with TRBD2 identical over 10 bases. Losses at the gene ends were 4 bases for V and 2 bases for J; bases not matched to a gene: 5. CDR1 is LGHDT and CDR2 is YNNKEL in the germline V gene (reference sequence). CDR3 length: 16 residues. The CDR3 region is CASSRIAGGPYNEQFF. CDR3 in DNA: TGTGCCAGCAGCCGAATAGCGGGGGGCCCCTACAATGAGCAGTTCTTC.

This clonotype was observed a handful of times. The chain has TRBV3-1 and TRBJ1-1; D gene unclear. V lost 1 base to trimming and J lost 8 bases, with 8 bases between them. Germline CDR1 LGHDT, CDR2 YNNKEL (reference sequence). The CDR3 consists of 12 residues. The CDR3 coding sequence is TGTGCCAGCAGCCAAGGGGTCAGGGAAGCTTTCTTT. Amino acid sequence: CASSQGVREAFF.

CDR3 nucleotide sequence: TGCAGCGCAGGGACAGGACGCTATGGCTACACCTTC. Translation gives CSAGTGRYGYTF. The V and J genes are TRBV29-1 and TRBJ1-2; 8 bases line up with TRBD1. The CDR3 spans 12 residues. Trimming removed 7 bases from V and 4 bases from J; junction bases left unmatched: 5. The germline CDR1 and CDR2 sequences are SQVTM and ANQGSEA.

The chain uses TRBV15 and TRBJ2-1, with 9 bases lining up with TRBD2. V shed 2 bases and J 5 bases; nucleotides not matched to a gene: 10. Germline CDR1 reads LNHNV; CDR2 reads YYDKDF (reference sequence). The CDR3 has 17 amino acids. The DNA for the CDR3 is TGTGCCACCAGCAGATATTCAGCGGGAGGTGTGAACAATGAGCAGTTCTTC. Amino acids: CATSRYSAGGVNNEQFF. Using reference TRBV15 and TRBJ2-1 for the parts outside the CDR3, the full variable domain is DAMVIQNPRYQVTQFGKPVTLSCSQTLNHNVMYWYQQKSSQAPKLLFHYYDKDFNNEADTPDNFQSRRPNTSFCFLDIRSPGLGDTAMYLCATSRYSAGGVNNEQFFGPGTRLTVL.

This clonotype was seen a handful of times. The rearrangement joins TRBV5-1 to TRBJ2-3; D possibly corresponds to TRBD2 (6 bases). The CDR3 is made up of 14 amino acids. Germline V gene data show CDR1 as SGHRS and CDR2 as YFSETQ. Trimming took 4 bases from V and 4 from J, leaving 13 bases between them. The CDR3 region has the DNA TGCGCCAGCAGCCAAAGACTAGGTTCAGATACGCAGTATTTT. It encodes CASSQRLGSDTQYF.

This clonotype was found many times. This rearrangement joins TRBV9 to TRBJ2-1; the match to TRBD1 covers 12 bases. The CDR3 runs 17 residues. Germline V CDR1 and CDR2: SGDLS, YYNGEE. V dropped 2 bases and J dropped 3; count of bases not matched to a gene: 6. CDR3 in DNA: TGTGCCAGCAGCGTGGGGACAGGGGGCGTTGGCTACAATGAGCAGTTCTTC. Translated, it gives CASSVGTGGVGYNEQFF.

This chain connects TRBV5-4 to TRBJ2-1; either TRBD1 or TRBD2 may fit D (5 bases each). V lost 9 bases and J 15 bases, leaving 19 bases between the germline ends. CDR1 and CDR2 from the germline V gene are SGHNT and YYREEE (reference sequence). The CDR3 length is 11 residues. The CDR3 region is CATRDGQDLFF. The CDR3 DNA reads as TGTGCCACCCGGGACGGGCAAGACTTGTTCTTC.